The clone carrying this T cell receptor beta chain was observed many times. The CDR3 has 15 amino acids. V was shortened by 1 base and J by 4 bases, with 14 bases between the two germline ends. Germline-derived CDR1 and CDR2 are DFQATT and SNEGSKA (reference sequence). TCRdb re-called the PCR reads with MiXCR. The sample contains some 35,000 clones, roughly 28% of which appear only once. This sample stems from a study of metastatic and nonmetastatic thyroid tumors. Turning to the study itself: It was across blood and tumor or nodule tissue from malignant and benign thyroid patients that repertoires were compared.

Patients had received no treatment of any kind before thyroid surgery. This chain links TRBV20-1 with TRBJ1-5, with a tentative D call TRBD1 (6 bases). Sequencing was carried out using blood. This sequence originates from a male donor with papillary thyroid cancer or a benign thyroid nodule (not recorded which). Some clones in this sample may be carry-over from other donors' samples. The CDR3 nucleotides are TGCAGTGCTAGAGCAGCAGGGGTGATAAATCAGCCCCAGCATTTT. Amino acid sequence: CSARAAGVINQPQHF.